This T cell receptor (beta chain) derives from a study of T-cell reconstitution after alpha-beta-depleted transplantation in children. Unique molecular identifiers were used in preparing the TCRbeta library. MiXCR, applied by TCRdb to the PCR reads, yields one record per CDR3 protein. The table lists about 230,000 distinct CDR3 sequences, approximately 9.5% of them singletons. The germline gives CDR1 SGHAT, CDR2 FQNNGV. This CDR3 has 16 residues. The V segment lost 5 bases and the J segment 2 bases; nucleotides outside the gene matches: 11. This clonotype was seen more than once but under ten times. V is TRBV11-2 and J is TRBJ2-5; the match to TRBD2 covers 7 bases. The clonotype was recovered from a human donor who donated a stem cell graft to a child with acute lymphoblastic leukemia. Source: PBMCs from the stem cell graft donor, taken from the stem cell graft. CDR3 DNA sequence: TGTGCCAGCAGCCTTTGGGGGGGAGCAGCACAAGAGACCCAGTACTTC. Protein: CASSLWGGAAQETQYF.